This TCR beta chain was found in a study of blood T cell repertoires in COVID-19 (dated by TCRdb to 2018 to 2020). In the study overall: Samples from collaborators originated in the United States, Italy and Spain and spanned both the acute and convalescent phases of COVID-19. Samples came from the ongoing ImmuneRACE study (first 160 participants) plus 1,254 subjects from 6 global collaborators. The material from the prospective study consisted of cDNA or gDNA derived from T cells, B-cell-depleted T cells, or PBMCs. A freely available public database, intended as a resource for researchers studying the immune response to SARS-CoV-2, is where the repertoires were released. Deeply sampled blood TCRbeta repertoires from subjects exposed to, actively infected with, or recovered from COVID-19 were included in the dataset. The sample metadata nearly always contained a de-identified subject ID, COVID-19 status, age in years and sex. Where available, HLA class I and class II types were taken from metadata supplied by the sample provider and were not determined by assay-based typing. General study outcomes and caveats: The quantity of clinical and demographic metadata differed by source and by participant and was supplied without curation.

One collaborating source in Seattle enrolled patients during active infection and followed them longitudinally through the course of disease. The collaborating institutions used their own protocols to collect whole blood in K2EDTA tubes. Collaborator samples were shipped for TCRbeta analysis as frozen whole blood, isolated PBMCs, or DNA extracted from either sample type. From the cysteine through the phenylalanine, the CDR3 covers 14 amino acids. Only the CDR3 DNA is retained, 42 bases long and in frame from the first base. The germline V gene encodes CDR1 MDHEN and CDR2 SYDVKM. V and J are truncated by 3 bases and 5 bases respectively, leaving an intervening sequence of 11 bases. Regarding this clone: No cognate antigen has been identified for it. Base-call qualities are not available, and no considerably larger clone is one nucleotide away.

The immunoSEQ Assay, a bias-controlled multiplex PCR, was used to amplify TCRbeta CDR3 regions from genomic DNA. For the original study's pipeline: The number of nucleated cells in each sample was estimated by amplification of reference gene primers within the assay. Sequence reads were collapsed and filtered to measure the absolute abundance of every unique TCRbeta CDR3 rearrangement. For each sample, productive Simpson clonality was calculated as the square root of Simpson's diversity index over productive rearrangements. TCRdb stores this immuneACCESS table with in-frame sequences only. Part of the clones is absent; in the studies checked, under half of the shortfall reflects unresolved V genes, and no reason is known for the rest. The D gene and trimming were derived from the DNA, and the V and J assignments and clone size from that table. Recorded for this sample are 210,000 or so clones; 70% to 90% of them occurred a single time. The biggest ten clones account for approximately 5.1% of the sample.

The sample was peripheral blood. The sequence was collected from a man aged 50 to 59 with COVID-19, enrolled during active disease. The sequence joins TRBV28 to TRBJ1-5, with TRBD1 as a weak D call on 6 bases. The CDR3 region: CASSLGARDQPQHF. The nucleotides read TGTGCCAGCAGTTTGGGGGCGCGTGATCAGCCCCAGCATTTT.